These 10 T cell receptor beta chains were all obtained from the same sample, sequenced in a study of molecular identifiers for immune sequencing clone quantification. TCRdb ran MiXCR on the PCR reads and lists one entry per CDR3 protein. The profile shows some 65,000 distinct CDR3 sequences, 18% of them singletons. The sample was naive CD8+ T cells from blood, with Jurkat cell RNA spiked in. Subset given: FACS-sorted CD8+CD4-CCR7+CD45RA+ naive T cells. These receptors all come from a human donor in good health. Some libraries in this study had Jurkat cell RNA spiked in.

Regarding this clonotype: This sequence may be a read error, since a much larger clone differs from it by one base. J is TRBJ2-1 and V is TRBV7-2, with TRBD2 matching over 9 bases. The CDR3 has 17 amino acids. CDR1 and CDR2 from the germline V gene are SGHTA and FQGNSA. The CDR3 region is CASNRHLAREGSNGQFF. The CDR3 region has the DNA TGTGCCAGCAACAGACATTTGGCGCGGGAGGGCTCCAATGGGCAGTTCTTC.

V gene TRBV7-9 combines with J gene TRBJ2-1; D possibly corresponds to TRBD2 (5 bases). CDR1 SEHNR and CDR2 FQNEAQ come from the germline V gene (reference sequence). This CDR3 comprises 15 residues. V was cut by 5 bases and J by 8 bases, with 19 bases left in between. CDR3 residues: CASSVTGNERDEQFF. The CDR3 nucleotides are TGTGCCAGCAGCGTAACCGGGAACGAAAGGGATGAGCAGTTCTTC.

This sequence joins TRBV27 and TRBJ2-3, with no clear D. This CDR3 contains 13 residues. The germline gives CDR1 MNHEY, CDR2 SMNVEV (reference sequence). Between the trimmed V and J ends, which lost 4 bases and 0 bases, there was a span of 5 bases. For the CDR3, the DNA is TGTGCCAGCAGTTCATCTAGCACAGATACGCAGTATTTT. It yields the protein CASSSSSTDTQYF.

The sample holds many counts of this clonotype. The chain links TRBV30 to TRBJ2-7; 11 bases agree with TRBD2. Trimming cost V 4 bases and J 3 bases; bases outside gene matches: 5. From germline, CDR1 is GTSNPN and CDR2 SVGIG (reference sequence). The CDR3 sequence is 14 residues long. CDR3 sequence: CAWTAGTSGYEQYF. The CDR3 DNA sequence: TGTGCCTGGACGGCCGGGACTAGCGGCTACGAGCAGTACTTC. Based on the CDR3 plus reference TRBV30 and TRBJ2-7, the full variable domain is SQTIHQWPATLVQPVGSPLSLECTVEGTSNPNLYWYRQAAGRGLQLLFYSVGIGQISSEVPQNLSASRPQDRQFILSSKKLLLSDSGFYLCAWTAGTSGYEQYFGPGTRLTVT.

Remarks on this clonotype: One base away lies a much larger clone, so this may be a sequencing read error. This chain uses TRBV20-1 with TRBJ2-7; weak D call: TRBD1 (6 bases). The germline gives CDR1 DFQATT, CDR2 SNEGSKA (reference sequence). V lost 1 base to trimming and J lost 1 base, with 11 bases between them. This CDR3 contains 14 residues. This CDR3 is CSARGLGQSYEQYF. In nucleotides, the CDR3 is TGCAGTGCTAGAGGCCTCGGACAGTCCTACGAGCAGTACTTC.

This clonotype was picked up many times. The chain carries TRBV6-1 and TRBJ2-7; 8 bases map to TRBD1. The CDR3 is 15 amino acids. Germline V gene sequence: CDR1 MNHNS, CDR2 SASEGT. V shed 5 bases and J 6 bases; nucleotides not matched to a gene: 12. The CDR3 DNA is TGTGCCAGCAGTCCTACCACAGGGACAGGAGGCGAGCAGTACTTC. Its protein is CASSPTTGTGGEQYF.

This clonotype showed up many times. The V call is TRBV6-5, the J call TRBJ2-7; D gene ambiguous. Looked up from germline, CDR1 is MNHEY and CDR2 is SVGAGI. The CDR3 runs to 13 residues. V was clipped by 2 bases and J by 4 bases, with 9 bases between them. The CDR3 DNA is TGTGCCAGCAGTTACGGGCAGGTTTACGAGCAGTACTTC. It encodes CASSYGQVYEQYF.

There are a few counts of this clonotype. V gene TRBV12-3 or TRBV12-4 combines with J gene TRBJ2-2; 8 bases are shared with TRBD2. V gave up 4 bases and J gave up 4 bases; unmatched junction bases: 5. The CDR3 runs 15 residues. The CDR3 DNA reads TGTGCCAGCAGTTACAGCGGGAGCATCACCGGGGAGCTGTTTTTT. Encoded protein: CASSYSGSITGELFF.

Concerning this clonotype itself: Since a much larger clone is just one base distant, this may be a read error. The chain joins TRBV6-5 to TRBJ2-7; the D call may be TRBD1 or TRBD2 (5 bases each). V lost 7 bases and J lost 0, with 19 bases in between. Germline V CDR1 and CDR2: MNHEY, SVGAGI. The CDR3 is 16 residues long. The DNA of the CDR3 is TGTGCCAGCATCCCTCAGGGAGAAGAGCTCTCCTACGAGCAGTACTTC. Translated: CASIPQGEELSYEQYF.

This clonotype came up many times. Written as DNA, the CDR3 is TGTGCCAGTAGTACGTATGCGGTGAACACTGAAGCTTTCTTT. It is translated as CASSTYAVNTEAFF. The chain uses TRBV19 and TRBJ1-1; no clear D gene. The CDR3 loop spans 14 amino acids. CDR1 and CDR2 from the germline V gene are LNHDA and SQIVND (reference sequence). The V and J ends lost 4 bases and 0 bases respectively, with 9 bases between them.